These 27 T cell receptor beta chains were all obtained from the same sample, sequenced in a study of shared clonotypes between healthy human individuals. Measured with immunoSEQ multiplex PCR; TCRdb has only the in-frame clones, and not every one. The sample lists around 2.5 million clones; approximately 93% were seen once. Material: naive CD4+ T cells from PBMCs. Subset given: CD45RA+ positively selected. The receptors shown here come from a man between 18 and 29 years old in good health. Some clones in this sample may be carry-over from other donors' samples.

V is TRBV28 and J is TRBJ2-7, with 11 bases lining up with TRBD1. V shed 6 bases, J shed 0 bases, and the junction held 10 bases outside the gene matches. This CDR3 region has 17 residues. Germline-derived CDR1 and CDR2 are MDHEN and SYDVKM. CDR3 loop: CASRSLTGTGGSYEQYF. DNA for the CDR3: TGTGCCAGCAGATCCCTGACCGGGACAGGGGGCTCCTACGAGCAGTACTTC.

This sequence joins TRBV5-1 and TRBJ1-3; 7 nucleotides line up with TRBD1. Germline V CDR1 and CDR2: SGHRS, YFSETQ. This CDR3 region has 18 residues. Trimming at V came to 4 bases and at J to 4 bases, leaving 17 bases not matched to a gene. CDR3 residues: CASSPAKGRQGKGNTIYF. CDR3 coding DNA: TGCGCCAGCAGCCCAGCGAAGGGTAGACAGGGAAAAGGAAACACCATATATTTT.

A word on this clone: This sample also contains other DNA sequences that code for the same CDR3. J is TRBJ2-5 and V is TRBV29-1, with TRBD2 matching 8 bases. With 6 bases clipped from V and 5 bases from J, the junction kept 5 bases outside the gene matches. CDR1 is SQVTM, CDR2 ANQGSEA, per germline. This CDR3 spans 12 amino acids. This CDR3 is CSVVAGSETQYF. In nucleotides, the CDR3 is TGCAGCGTCGTAGCGGGATCGGAGACCCAGTACTTC.

This chain uses TRBV28 with TRBJ2-7; 7 bases align to TRBD1. The germline CDR1 and CDR2 sequences are MDHEN and SYDVKM. V lost 5 bases and J lost 6; bases outside the gene matches: 13. The CDR3 is 15 residues long. CDR3 coding DNA: TGTGCCAGCAGTCCCCAGACAGGGTTCCCTAGCGAGCAGTACTTC. It codes for CASSPQTGFPSEQYF.

The chain combines TRBV29-1 with TRBJ2-1; D call uncertain. The CDR3 is 13 residues long. Looked up from germline, CDR1 is SQVTM and CDR2 is ANQGSEA. The V gene lost 4 bases and the J gene lost 8 bases, with 15 bases spanning the gap. The CDR3 sequence is CSVAWGGSYEQFF. The CDR3 DNA sequence: TGCAGCGTTGCCTGGGGTGGGTCGTATGAGCAGTTCTTC.

The chain employs TRBV19 and TRBJ2-7; the match to TRBD2 covers 13 bases. This CDR3 has 20 residues. V gave up 5 bases and J gave up 0 bases; unmatched junction bases: 16. Germline V gene lookup returns CDR1 LNHDA and CDR2 SQIVND (reference sequence). CDR3 nucleotides: TGTGCCAGTAGTTCGAGACTAGCGGGAGGTAAGTTTCCTAGCTCCTACGAGCAGTACTTC. It specifies CASSSRLAGGKFPSSYEQYF.

This clone was observed a single time. The gene calls are TRBV18 and TRBJ2-7, with no clear D. V lost 3 bases and J 1 base, leaving 10 bases between the germline ends. Germline values: CDR1 KGHSH, CDR2 LQKENI. The CDR3 length is 14 residues. CDR3 bases: TGTGCCAGCTCACCTAATCGGCATTCCTACGAGCAGTACTTC. It translates to CASSPNRHSYEQYF.

The chain is built from TRBV28 and TRBJ2-3; 8 nucleotides agree with TRBD2. With 5 bases clipped from V and 1 base from J, the junction kept 2 bases outside the gene matches. Germline-derived CDR1 and CDR2 are MDHEN and SYDVKM. This CDR3 is built from 14 residues. The CDR3 protein is CASSGAGGTDTQYF. CDR3 coding DNA: TGTGCCAGCAGTGGAGCGGGAGGCACAGATACGCAGTATTTT.

The V and J genes are TRBV18 and TRBJ2-5; D is perhaps TRBD1 or TRBD2 (5 bases each). Germline values: CDR1 KGHSH, CDR2 LQKENI. CDR3 length: 14 amino acids. The V end lost 3 bases, the J end lost 4 bases, and 12 bases lay between the germline ends. DNA of the CDR3: TGTGCCAGCTCACCCTGGACTGGGGCAGAGACCCAGTACTTC. Translated: CASSPWTGAETQYF.

This clone has a single count. The chain uses TRBV19 and TRBJ1-5, with a possible D match to TRBD1 (5 bases). CDR1 and CDR2 from the germline V gene are LNHDA and SQIVND (reference sequence). The CDR3 sequence is 14 residues long. Trimming stripped 7 bases from V and 6 bases from J, with 16 bases between. CDR3 bases: TGTGCCAGTATGGGACGGGGAGAAGGTCAGCCCCAGCATTTT. Amino acid sequence: CASMGRGEGQPQHF.

The chain is built from TRBV2 and TRBJ1-5; a possible D gene is TRBD1 (6 bases). Trimming stripped 7 bases from V and 0 bases from J, with 10 bases between. Per the germline V gene, CDR1 is SNHLY and CDR2 is FYNNEI. This CDR3 region has 14 residues. The CDR3 sequence: CASTGAYSNQPQHF. The CDR3 DNA reads as TGTGCCAGCACGGGGGCTTATAGCAATCAGCCCCAGCATTTT.

This chain joins TRBV5-4 and TRBJ2-3; 7 positions match TRBD2. Germline CDR1 is SGHNT and CDR2 is YYREEE (reference sequence). The CDR3 runs 15 residues. Trimming cost V 2 bases and J 0 bases; bases outside gene matches: 3. CDR3 in amino acids: CASSFGLGSTDTQYF. In DNA form, the CDR3 reads TGTGCCAGCAGCTTCGGACTAGGGAGCACAGATACGCAGTATTTT.

This clone was observed once. The chain carries TRBV2 and TRBJ2-1, with 9 positions matching TRBD2. CDR1 is SNHLY and CDR2 is FYNNEI in the germline V gene. This CDR3 spans 14 amino acids. V lost 6 bases to trimming and J lost 5 bases; unmatched junction nucleotides: 5. The CDR3 is CASRGTSRHNEQFF. Written as DNA, the CDR3 is TGTGCCAGCAGGGGGACTAGCCGGCACAATGAGCAGTTCTTC.

The gene calls are TRBV7-8 and TRBJ2-3; 12 positions match TRBD2. V trimming: 2 bases; J trimming: 9 bases; junction bases outside the gene matches: 21. CDR1 and CDR2 (germline): SGHVS, FQNEAQ. CDR3 length equals 20 residues. CDR3 loop: CASSLIGLAGGAQPTLTQYF. As DNA, the CDR3 is TGTGCCAGCAGCTTAATCGGGCTAGCGGGAGGGGCCCAACCCACATTGACGCAGTATTTT.

This clone is a singleton in its sample. The chain recombines TRBV7-8 with TRBJ2-5, with 8 positions matching TRBD2. CDR3 length: 13 amino acids. J lost 8 bases, V lost 2 bases, and 4 bases had no gene match. CDR1 is SGHVS, CDR2 FQNEAQ, per germline. The CDR3 region is CASSLPAGGTQYF. CDR3 nucleotides: TGTGCCAGCAGCTTACCGGCGGGAGGTACCCAGTACTTC.

The genes are TRBV19 and TRBJ1-2, with D perhaps TRBD1 (6 bases). The CDR3 has 16 residues. Trimming removed 6 bases from V and 3 bases from J, with 20 bases in between. Germline V gives CDR1 LNHDA, CDR2 SQIVND (reference sequence). CDR3 bases: TGTGCCAGTAGCCGAAGCGGTACAGGGTCCCACTATGGCTACACCTTC. Translated, it gives CASSRSGTGSHYGYTF.

J is TRBJ2-1 and V is TRBV30; TRBD1 matches 12 bases. The CDR3 runs 17 residues. Germline V gene sequence: CDR1 GTSNPN, CDR2 SVGIG (reference sequence). V dropped 4 bases and J dropped 4; count of bases not matched to a gene: 11. CDR3 DNA: TGTGCCTGGACCCCCGGGGGGACAGGGGGCTCATACAATGAGCAGTTCTTC. Residues: CAWTPGGTGGSYNEQFF. Filled out from reference TRBV30 and TRBJ2-1, the complete variable domain reads SQTIHQWPATLVQPVGSPLSLECTVEGTSNPNLYWYRQAAGRGLQLLFYSVGIGQISSEVPQNLSASRPQDRQFILSSKKLLLSDSGFYLCAWTPGGTGGSYNEQFFGPGTRLTVL.

The J gene is TRBJ2-7, the V gene TRBV7-2; the match to TRBD1 covers 7 bases. The CDR3 has 12 amino acids. Germline V gene lookup returns CDR1 SGHTA and CDR2 FQGNSA. V shed 5 bases, J shed 4 bases, and the junction held 2 bases outside the gene matches. The CDR3 coding sequence is TGTGCCAGCAGCACACAGGGGTACGAGCAGTACTTC. Translation gives CASSTQGYEQYF.

This chain connects TRBV29-1 to TRBJ2-5, with 9 bases matching TRBD2. V was pared by 6 bases and J by 3 bases, with 8 bases of the junction left unmatched. The CDR3 has 14 amino acids. Germline CDR1 and CDR2: SQVTM and ANQGSEA. This CDR3 is CSVEGASGKETQYF. The CDR3 nucleotides are TGCAGCGTCGAGGGGGCTAGCGGGAAAGAGACCCAGTACTTC.

Note on this clone: Other DNA sequences of this sample code for an identical CDR3. V usage is TRBV11-2 and J usage is TRBJ2-7; D not resolved. This CDR3 spans 14 amino acids. V was pared by 4 bases and J by 8 bases, with 18 bases between. Germline V gene data show CDR1 as SGHAT and CDR2 as FQNNGV. The CDR3: CASSSPRLVPQQYF. The CDR3 DNA sequence: TGTGCCAGCAGCTCCCCCCGACTGGTCCCGCAGCAGTACTTC.

This sequence joins TRBV30 and TRBJ2-4; D tentatively fits TRBD1 or TRBD2 (6 bases each). The CDR3 consists of 19 residues. Trimming stripped 3 bases from V and 0 bases from J, with 24 bases between. Germline-derived CDR1 and CDR2 are GTSNPN and SVGIG (reference sequence). DNA for the CDR3: TGTGCCTGGAGCTCCCTAAGAAGTGGGGGGCAGGGAGCCAAAAACATTCAGTACTTC. This translates into CAWSSLRSGGQGAKNIQYF.

The J gene is TRBJ1-2, the V gene TRBV19; no clear D gene. V was trimmed by 3 bases and J by 6 bases, leaving 8 bases between them. CDR1 is LNHDA, CDR2 SQIVND, per germline (reference sequence). The CDR3 has 12 amino acids. CDR3 in amino acids: CASSIGRHGYTF. CDR3 in DNA: TGTGCCAGTAGTATCGGCAGGCATGGCTACACCTTC.

A word on this clone: This specimen includes other DNA sequences encoding the same CDR3. This chain joins TRBV5-1 and TRBJ2-5, with D perhaps matching TRBD2 (5 bases). The CDR3 runs to 13 residues. V was shortened by 2 bases and J by 5 bases, with 10 bases between the two germline ends. CDR1 and CDR2 from the germline V gene are SGHRS and YFSETQ. The CDR3 bases are TGCGCCAGCAGCTTAAGGGAGCAGGAGACCCAGTACTTC. This codes for CASSLREQETQYF.

In this sample, this clone turned up once. This chain uses TRBV5-4 with TRBJ1-2, with 10 bases lining up with TRBD1. The CDR3 length is 14 residues. CDR1 and CDR2 from the germline V gene are SGHNT and YYREEE (reference sequence). Trimming cost V 3 bases and J 5 bases; bases outside gene matches: 4. The CDR3: CASSSTGGQYGYTF. CDR3 in DNA: TGTGCCAGCAGCTCGACAGGGGGCCAGTATGGCTACACCTTC. Combining the CDR3 with reference TRBV5-4 and TRBJ1-2 gives the whole variable domain ETGVTQSPTHLIKTRGQQVTLRCSSQSGHNTVSWYQQALGQGPQFIFQYYREEENGRGNFPPRFSGLQFPNYSSELNVNALELDDSALYLCASSSTGGQYGYTFGSGTRLTVV.

The CDR3 nucleotides read TGTGCCAGCAATCGGGGGCCGAACACCGGGGAGCTGTTTTTT. It yields the protein CASNRGPNTGELFF. The rearrangement joins TRBV6-5 to TRBJ2-2; either TRBD1 or TRBD2 may supply D (6 bases each). The CDR3 length is 14 residues. The V end lost 7 bases, the J end lost 0 bases, and 9 bases lay between the germline ends. The V gene's germline CDR1 is MNHEY and CDR2 SVGAGI.

In its sample, this clone was seen once. This chain uses TRBV10-3 with TRBJ1-2; 8 bases agree with TRBD1. Germline CDR1 ENHRY, CDR2 SYGVKD. This CDR3 has 14 residues. V lost 2 bases, J lost 4 bases, and 3 bases stayed unmatched. In nucleotides, the CDR3 is TGTGCCATCAGTGAGCCGGGACAGGTCTATGGCTACACCTTC. Translated: CAISEPGQVYGYTF.

The CDR3 DNA reads as TGTGCCAGCAGCCGGATCTGGGAGGTGCAGTACTTC. It encodes CASSRIWEVQYF. The chain combines TRBV7-2 with TRBJ2-7; D is perhaps TRBD2 (6 bases). The CDR3 runs to 12 residues. The V end lost 5 bases, the J end lost 9 bases, and 14 bases lay between the germline ends. Germline CDR1 reads SGHTA; CDR2 reads FQGNSA.